The T cell receptor beta chain described here comes from a study of blood T cell repertoires in COVID-19. Profiled with immunoSEQ multiplex PCR; TCRdb holds only in-frame clones, not every one. The table includes fewer than 250,000 clones, approximately 80% detected once. V was shortened by 3 bases and J by 3 bases, with 11 bases between the two germline ends. The CDR3 is 14 residues long. Per germline, CDR1 MNHNS and CDR2 SASEGT. The sequence came from an older woman with active or convalescent COVID-19. The rearrangement uses TRBV6-1 and TRBJ1-1, with D hard to call. The specimen sequenced was peripheral blood. CDR3 residues: CASSEFQSYTEAFF. The CDR3 nucleotides are TGTGCCAGCAGTGAGTTCCAGTCCTACACTGAAGCTTTCTTT.